A selection of T cell receptor beta chains follows, all from one sample in a study of blood T cell repertoires in COVID-19. Only in-frame clones appear in the TCRdb table, and some are missing; sequencing was by immunoSEQ multiplex PCR. The sample holds 90,000 to 130,000 clones, 82% seen once. Source material: peripheral blood. These receptors all come from a woman aged 55-69 years with acute or convalescent COVID-19. Both conserved end residues are part of each CDR3. Fields, in order: V gene, D gene, clone size, J gene, CDR3 DNA, CDR3 protein. A D gene is named only where the DNA matches it firmly. Where a row states a size, it is once, few, many or the class of an expanded clone; other rows omit it.

v_call: TRBV5-6
d_call: -
clone_size: -
j_call: TRBJ1-1
cdr3_nt: TGTGCCAGCAGCTTATGGTCTGAGGGGAACACTGAAGCTTTCTTT
cdr3_aa: CASSLWSEGNTEAFF

v_call: TRBV24-1
d_call: TRBD1
clone_size: -
j_call: TRBJ2-3
cdr3_nt: TGTGCCACCAGTGATACCCAGGGGGCAGATACGCAGTATTTT
cdr3_aa: CATSDTQGADTQYF

v_call: TRBV27
d_call: TRBD2
clone_size: -
j_call: TRBJ2-5
cdr3_nt: TGTGCCAGCAGTTTGTCGACTAGCGGGGTTAAGACCCAGTACTTC
cdr3_aa: CASSLSTSGVKTQYF

v_call: TRBV2
d_call: -
clone_size: -
j_call: TRBJ2-7
cdr3_nt: TGTGCCAGCAGACCCTCCCGGACATTCGAGCAGTACTTC
cdr3_aa: CASRPSRTFEQYF

v_call: TRBV29-1
d_call: -
clone_size: -
j_call: TRBJ1-2
cdr3_nt: TGCACCGCACAACAAGTTCTCTATGGCTACACCTTC
cdr3_aa: CTAQQVLYGYTF

v_call: TRBV18
d_call: TRBD1
clone_size: -
j_call: TRBJ1-4
cdr3_nt: TGTGCCAGCTCACCACCACAGGGGGCAAGGGAAAAACTGTTTTTT
cdr3_aa: CASSPPQGAREKLFF

v_call: TRBV13
d_call: TRBD1
clone_size: -
j_call: TRBJ1-4
cdr3_nt: TGTGCCAGCAGCTCACCCAGGGGGCTTAGTGAAAAACTGTTTTTT
cdr3_aa: CASSSPRGLSEKLFF

v_call: TRBV18
d_call: -
clone_size: -
j_call: TRBJ1-5
cdr3_nt: TGTGCCAGCTCACCACAGGGACATCGTCAGCCCCAGCATTTT
cdr3_aa: CASSPQGHRQPQHF

v_call: TRBV4-3
d_call: -
clone_size: -
j_call: TRBJ1-5
cdr3_nt: TGCGCCAGCAGCCAAGAAGCCGTGCCGGGAGGGGTCGGTCAGCCCCAGCATTTT
cdr3_aa: CASSQEAVPGGVGQPQHF

v_call: TRBV5-1
d_call: -
clone_size: once
j_call: TRBJ1-5
cdr3_nt: TGCGCCAGCAGCTTGGCCACGGGGGAAGGTCAGCCCCAGCATTTT
cdr3_aa: CASSLATGEGQPQHF

v_call: TRBV27
d_call: TRBD1
clone_size: -
j_call: TRBJ1-2
cdr3_nt: TGTGCCAGCAGAACAGGGGTGGATGGCTACACCTTC
cdr3_aa: CASRTGVDGYTF

v_call: TRBV3-1/TRBV3-2
d_call: -
clone_size: once
j_call: TRBJ1-2
cdr3_nt: TGTGCCAGCAGCCAAGGGGCCAGGGGAAACTATGGCTACACCTTC
cdr3_aa: CASSQGARGNYGYTF

v_call: TRBV4-3
d_call: TRBD2
clone_size: -
j_call: TRBJ2-3
cdr3_nt: TGCGCCAGCAGCCCGGGGGGTGGTACAGATACGCAGTATTTT
cdr3_aa: CASSPGGGTDTQYF

v_call: TRBV5-5
d_call: -
clone_size: once
j_call: TRBJ2-2
cdr3_nt: TGTGCCAGCAGCTTGGGTACAGGGAAAACCGGGGAGCTGTTTTTT
cdr3_aa: CASSLGTGKTGELFF

v_call: TRBV5-6
d_call: TRBD2
clone_size: -
j_call: TRBJ2-5
cdr3_nt: TGTGCCAGCAGCTTGGCCGGGCTAGCGGGGGGGCCCGGGGAGACCCAGTACTTC
cdr3_aa: CASSLAGLAGGPGETQYF

v_call: TRBV20-1
d_call: TRBD1
clone_size: -
j_call: TRBJ1-1
cdr3_nt: TGCAGTGCTGACAGGGGCGGTTTCGCTTTCTTT
cdr3_aa: CSADRGGFAFF

v_call: TRBV25-1
d_call: -
clone_size: -
j_call: TRBJ1-6
cdr3_nt: TGTGCCAGCAGGGGCCAGGGATCACCCCTCCACTTT
cdr3_aa: CASRGQGSPLHF

v_call: TRBV15
d_call: -
clone_size: -
j_call: TRBJ1-1
cdr3_nt: TGTGCCACCAGATCGGACAGCGCTGAAGCTTTCTTT
cdr3_aa: CATRSDSAEAFF

v_call: TRBV15
d_call: -
clone_size: -
j_call: TRBJ2-5
cdr3_nt: TGTGCCACCAGCAGAGATCGGCGGGAGACCCAGTACTTC
cdr3_aa: CATSRDRRETQYF

v_call: TRBV7-3
d_call: TRBD1
clone_size: -
j_call: TRBJ2-1
cdr3_nt: TGTGCCAGCAGAGGACAGGGGAAGAATGAGCAGTTCTTC
cdr3_aa: CASRGQGKNEQFF

v_call: TRBV29-1
d_call: -
clone_size: -
j_call: TRBJ2-6
cdr3_nt: TGCAGCGGCACGGTTCTCAACGTCCTGACTTTC
cdr3_aa: CSGTVLNVLTF

v_call: TRBV27
d_call: -
clone_size: few
j_call: TRBJ2-7
cdr3_nt: TGTGCCAGCAGTATACGCGGGACAGCCTACGAGCAGTACTTC
cdr3_aa: CASSIRGTAYEQYF

v_call: TRBV3-1/TRBV3-2
d_call: -
clone_size: few
j_call: TRBJ2-3
cdr3_nt: TGTGCCAGCAGCCAAGACGGGGTTCGTACGCAGTATTTT
cdr3_aa: CASSQDGVRTQYF

v_call: TRBV7-2
d_call: -
clone_size: -
j_call: TRBJ2-2
cdr3_nt: TGTGCCAGCAGCTTGCGGGGCCCCCAGTCCGGGGAGCTGTTTTTT
cdr3_aa: CASSLRGPQSGELFF

v_call: TRBV24-1
d_call: TRBD2
clone_size: -
j_call: TRBJ2-3
cdr3_nt: TGTGCCACCAGTGACCCCCGGACTAGCGGGGGGCTAGGCACAGATACGCAGTATTTT
cdr3_aa: CATSDPRTSGGLGTDTQYF

v_call: TRBV5-3
d_call: TRBD1
clone_size: -
j_call: TRBJ1-4
cdr3_nt: TGTGCCAGAAGCTTGGGCCCCAGGGGGCGCATTGAGTTATTAAGGAATGAAAAACTGTTTTTT
cdr3_aa: CARSLGPRGRIELLRNEKLFF

v_call: TRBV7-2
d_call: -
clone_size: -
j_call: TRBJ2-2
cdr3_nt: TGTGCCAGCAGCCCCCCGAATAGCGGCAACACCGGGGAGCTGTTTTTT
cdr3_aa: CASSPPNSGNTGELFF

v_call: TRBV15
d_call: -
clone_size: -
j_call: TRBJ2-7
cdr3_nt: TGTGCCACCAGCAGAGACCCAGGGGCTAGAGAGCAGTACTTC
cdr3_aa: CATSRDPGAREQYF

v_call: TRBV9
d_call: -
clone_size: -
j_call: TRBJ2-1
cdr3_nt: TGTGCCAGCAGCGTAGTGGGCGGGGCCTCAAGCGAGCAGTTCTTC
cdr3_aa: CASSVVGGASSEQFF

v_call: TRBV6-5
d_call: -
clone_size: -
j_call: TRBJ1-2
cdr3_nt: TGTGCCAGCAGCCGGACAGCAACAAGCTGGTATGGCTACACCTTC
cdr3_aa: CASSRTATSWYGYTF

v_call: TRBV6-5
d_call: TRBD1
clone_size: -
j_call: TRBJ1-2
cdr3_nt: TGTGCCAGCAGTAAGGGACAGCATCCTTATGGCTACACCTTC
cdr3_aa: CASSKGQHPYGYTF

v_call: TRBV10-3
d_call: -
clone_size: -
j_call: TRBJ1-3
cdr3_nt: TGTGCCATCAGTGCCCCCCAAGTAGCAGGAAACACCATATATTTT
cdr3_aa: CAISAPQVAGNTIYF

v_call: TRBV5-5
d_call: TRBD2
clone_size: -
j_call: TRBJ2-7
cdr3_nt: TGTGCCAGCAGAGCGGGGGGACAGTTATACTACGAGCAGTACTTC
cdr3_aa: CASRAGGQLYYEQYF

v_call: TRBV5-4
d_call: -
clone_size: -
j_call: TRBJ1-2
cdr3_nt: TGTGCCAGCAGCTTGGATGACAGCGACTATGGCTACACCTTC
cdr3_aa: CASSLDDSDYGYTF

v_call: TRBV4-1
d_call: TRBD1
clone_size: -
j_call: TRBJ2-1
cdr3_nt: TGCGCCAGCAGCCAAGAAGGGACAGGGGGCGGTGAGCAGTTCTTC
cdr3_aa: CASSQEGTGGGEQFF

v_call: TRBV19
d_call: TRBD1
clone_size: -
j_call: TRBJ1-1
cdr3_nt: TGTGCCAGTAGTATGGAGGCGACAGGGGGCTTCGGAGCTTTCTTT
cdr3_aa: CASSMEATGGFGAFF

v_call: TRBV7-9
d_call: -
clone_size: few
j_call: TRBJ2-3
cdr3_nt: TGTGCCAGCAGCTTAGGCTTCTACAGCACAGATACGCAGTATTTT
cdr3_aa: CASSLGFYSTDTQYF

v_call: TRBV14
d_call: -
clone_size: once
j_call: TRBJ1-1
cdr3_nt: TGTGCCAGCAGCCTCACCCCCACAGAGAACACTGAAGCTTTCTTT
cdr3_aa: CASSLTPTENTEAFF

v_call: TRBV6-5
d_call: -
clone_size: -
j_call: TRBJ1-2
cdr3_nt: TGTGCCAGCGGCAGGCCGCCGGGCTACACCTTC
cdr3_aa: CASGRPPGYTF

v_call: TRBV14
d_call: TRBD2
clone_size: -
j_call: TRBJ2-7
cdr3_nt: TGTGCCAGCAGGCTCGGCGGCGTAGCGGGGTCCTACGAGCAGTACTTC
cdr3_aa: CASRLGGVAGSYEQYF

v_call: TRBV4-1
d_call: -
clone_size: -
j_call: TRBJ1-2
cdr3_nt: TGCGCCAGCAGCCAAGGGGGGGGAGGAGGGTACTATGGCTACACCTTC
cdr3_aa: CASSQGGGGGYYGYTF